A single count supports the clone carrying this TCR beta chain. Its antigen is currently unknown. V lost 5 bases and J 1 base, leaving 11 bases between the germline ends. CDR1 MNHEY and CDR2 SVGAGI come from the germline V gene. CDR3 length equals 14 residues. It was the roughly 120-subject validation cohort, separate from the approximately 680-subject first cohort, to which the donors belonged. The entry originates in a study of cytomegalovirus exposure and HLA in healthy donors. Findings of the study overall: According to a subsequent analysis, TCR clusters from the first cohort were inclined to appear together in the roughly 120 validation repertoires. According to the study, 160 or so TCR beta chains were cytomegalovirus-associated.

Method: immunoSEQ multiplex PCR; TCRdb's copy keeps in-frame clones and lacks some. The sample comprises about 88,000 clones, less than 90% of which are singletons, and over 10% rests with the top ten. The chain carries TRBV6-5 and TRBJ1-1; D may be TRBD1 (5 bases). Sequenced: PBMCs. The receptor was isolated from a woman under 30 in good health and CMV-seropositive. CDR3 sequence (DNA): TGTGCCAGCAGTCGCACAGGCACGAACACTGAAGCTTTCTTT. This sequence encodes CASSRTGTNTEAFF.